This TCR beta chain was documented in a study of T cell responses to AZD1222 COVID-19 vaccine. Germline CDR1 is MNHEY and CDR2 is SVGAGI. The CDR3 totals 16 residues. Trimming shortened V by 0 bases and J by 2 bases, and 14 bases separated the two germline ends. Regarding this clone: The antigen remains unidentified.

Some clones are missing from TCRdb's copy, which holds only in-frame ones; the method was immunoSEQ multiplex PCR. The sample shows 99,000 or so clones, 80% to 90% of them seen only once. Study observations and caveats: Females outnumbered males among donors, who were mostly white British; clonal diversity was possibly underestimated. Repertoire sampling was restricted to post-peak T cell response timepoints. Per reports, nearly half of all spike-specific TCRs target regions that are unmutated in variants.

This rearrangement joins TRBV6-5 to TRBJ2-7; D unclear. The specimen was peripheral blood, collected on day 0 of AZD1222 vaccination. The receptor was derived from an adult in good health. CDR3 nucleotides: TGTGCCAGCAGTTACTCGAGGTCAGCACCCCCCTACGAGCAGTACTTC. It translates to CASSYSRSAPPYEQYF.